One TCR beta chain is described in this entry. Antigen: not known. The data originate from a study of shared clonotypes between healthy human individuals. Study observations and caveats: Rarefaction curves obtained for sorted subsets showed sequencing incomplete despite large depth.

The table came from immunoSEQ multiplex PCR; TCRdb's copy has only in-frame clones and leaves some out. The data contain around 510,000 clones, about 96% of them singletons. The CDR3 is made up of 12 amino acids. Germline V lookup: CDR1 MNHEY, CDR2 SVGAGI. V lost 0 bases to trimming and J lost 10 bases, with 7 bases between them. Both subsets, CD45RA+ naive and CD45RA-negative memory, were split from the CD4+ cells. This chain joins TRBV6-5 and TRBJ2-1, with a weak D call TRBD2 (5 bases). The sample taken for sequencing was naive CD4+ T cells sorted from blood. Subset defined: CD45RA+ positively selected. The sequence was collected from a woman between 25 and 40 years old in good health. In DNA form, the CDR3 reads TGTGCCAGCAGTTACTCTTGGGAGGAGCAGTTCTTC. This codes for CASSYSWEEQFF.